A single sample is the source of the 24 T cell receptor beta chains below, sequenced in a study of blood T cell repertoires in COVID-19. TCRdb's table, derived via immunoSEQ multiplex PCR, lists solely in-frame clones and lacks some. The table lists 210,000 or so clones, 87% of them singletons. Specimen: PBMCs or T cells enriched from blood (not recorded which). Receptors originate from a man aged 25-40 years who had recovered from COVID-19.

This chain joins TRBV7-2 and TRBJ2-7, with 7 bases identical to TRBD1. V shed 1 base, J shed 5 bases, and the junction held 8 bases outside the gene matches. Per the germline V gene, CDR1 is SGHTA and CDR2 is FQGNSA. This CDR3 comprises 15 residues. CDR3 DNA: TGTGCCAGCAGCTTAGATAGACAGGGCCCCAACGAGCAGTACTTC. Its translation is CASSLDRQGPNEQYF.

This clone appeared once. The chain uses TRBV28 and TRBJ2-3; possible D gene TRBD1, 6 bases. Trimming removed 10 bases at V and 2 bases at J, with 10 bases between. CDR1 and CDR2 from the germline V gene are MDHEN and SYDVKM. The CDR3 runs to 12 residues. Here the CDR3 reads CATDRNTDTQYF. The CDR3 DNA follows: TGTGCCACCGACAGGAACACAGATACGCAGTATTTT.

The chain employs TRBV11-3 and TRBJ1-1, with TRBD1 identical over 8 bases. Germline-derived CDR1 and CDR2 are SGHNT and YENEEA. Unmatched junction bases numbered 4, after V lost 5 bases and J lost 5 bases. This CDR3 is 13 amino acids long. The CDR3 loop is CASSADRGTEAFF. In nucleotides, the CDR3 is TGTGCCAGCAGCGCAGACAGGGGAACTGAAGCTTTCTTT.

The chain links TRBV20-1 to TRBJ1-4; no firm D call. From germline, CDR1 is DFQATT and CDR2 SNEGSKA (reference sequence). This CDR3 has 10 amino acids. Trimming removed 6 bases at V and 4 bases at J, with 3 bases between. CDR3 DNA sequence: TGCAGTGCCCTTAATGAAAAACTGTTTTTT. Translating gives CSALNEKLFF.

This clone came up once. The rearrangement links TRBV11-2 to TRBJ1-6, with D tentatively TRBD1 (5 bases). The V gene lost 1 base and the J gene lost 6 bases, with 13 bases spanning the gap. The CDR3 is 16 residues long. Germline CDR1 reads SGHAT; CDR2 reads FQNNGV. CDR3 DNA sequence: TGTGCCAGCAGCTTAGTGGTGGGACTGTCTAATTCACCCCTCCACTTT. Translation: CASSLVVGLSNSPLHF.

V usage is TRBV3-1 (or the pseudogene TRBV3-2) and J usage is TRBJ1-2; D gene ambiguous. This CDR3 is 12 amino acids long. Deletions cut 1 base from V and 8 bases from J, with 8 bases between. Germline loops: CDR1 LGHDT, CDR2 YNNKEL (reference sequence). CDR3 coding DNA: TGTGCCAGCAGCCAAGCAGGCTGGGGCTACACCTTC. The encoded protein is CASSQAGWGYTF.

This chain joins TRBV2 and TRBJ2-1; 9 nucleotides match TRBD2. CDR1 SNHLY and CDR2 FYNNEI come from the germline V gene. Trimming took 8 bases from V and 2 from J; bases not matched to a gene: 4. The length of the CDR3 is 14 residues. The CDR3 is CASSRLAAYNEQFF. CDR3 DNA: TGTGCCAGCTCTAGACTAGCGGCCTACAATGAGCAGTTCTTC.

CDR3 in amino acids: CSVEIEAGTGQETQYF. The CDR3 nucleotides read TGCAGCGTTGAAATTGAGGCCGGCACAGGCCAAGAGACCCAGTACTTC. The chain links TRBV29-1 to TRBJ2-5, with D tentatively TRBD1 (5 bases). CDR3 length equals 16 residues. Germline lookup yields CDR1 SQVTM and CDR2 ANQGSEA. V was clipped by 2 bases and J by 1 base, with 17 bases between them.

There are a few counts of this clone. The gene calls are TRBV4-1 and TRBJ1-5; 8 bases line up with TRBD1. The CDR3 loop spans 15 amino acids. Germline V gene sequence: CDR1 MGHRA, CDR2 YSYEKL. Trimming at V came to 0 bases and at J to 5 bases, leaving 3 bases not matched to a gene. The CDR3 DNA is TGCGCCAGCAGCCAAGATCCGACAGGGGATCAGCCCCAGCATTTT. It translates to CASSQDPTGDQPQHF.

The rearrangement uses TRBV11-3 and TRBJ1-6, with D unresolved. CDR1 is SGHNT and CDR2 is YENEEA in the germline V gene. The CDR3 covers 17 residues. Trimming cost V 0 bases and J 9 bases, with 18 bases left between them. The CDR3: CASSLEPEGAAPSPLHF. Written as DNA, the CDR3 is TGTGCCAGCAGCTTAGAACCCGAGGGAGCGGCTCCTTCACCCCTCCACTTT.

V usage is TRBV29-1 and J usage is TRBJ2-2; D gene unclear. V lost 4 bases to trimming and J lost 3 bases, with 12 bases between them. The CDR3 loop spans 14 amino acids. Looked up from germline, CDR1 is SQVTM and CDR2 is ANQGSEA. Here the CDR3 DNA reads TGCAGCGTTGGAAACAGAAAATACACCGGGGAGCTGTTTTTT. Protein sequence: CSVGNRKYTGELFF.

V and J are TRBV28 and TRBJ1-2; a weak D match, TRBD1 (5 bases). Trimming left V 6 bases short and J 5 bases short, with 13 bases between. The germline CDR1 and CDR2 sequences are MDHEN and SYDVKM. The CDR3 has 13 amino acids. CDR3 sequence reads: CASRFPQGYGYTF. CDR3 nucleotides: TGTGCCAGCAGATTTCCTCAGGGATATGGCTACACCTTC.

The chain links TRBV28 to TRBJ1-5; tentative D call: TRBD1 (5 bases). The V end lost 5 bases, the J end lost 7 bases, and 15 bases lay between the germline ends. The germline gives CDR1 MDHEN, CDR2 SYDVKM. This CDR3 spans 14 amino acids. The CDR3 nucleotides read TGTGCCAGCAGTATCCTTCACGACAGACAGCCCCAGCATTTT. Its translation: CASSILHDRQPQHF.

The chain joins TRBV6-2 or TRBV6-3 to TRBJ1-5, with 8 positions matching TRBD1. Germline CDR1 and CDR2: MNHEY and SVGEGT. The junction had 11 bases not matched to a gene; V was cut back by 6 bases and J by 1 base. The CDR3 runs to 17 residues. CDR3 amino acids: CASSPTRGQDSNQPQHF. As DNA, the CDR3 is TGTGCCAGCAGCCCTACCCGGGGACAGGACAGCAATCAGCCCCAGCATTTT.

This chain uses TRBV11-3 with TRBJ2-7; the D gene is possibly TRBD1 (6 bases). Germline CDR1 reads SGHNT; CDR2 reads YENEEA. The CDR3 loop spans 14 amino acids. V lost 5 bases and J 0 bases, leaving 11 bases between the germline ends. CDR3: CASSGRDNSYEQYF. In DNA form, the CDR3 reads TGTGCCAGCAGCGGTCGGGACAACTCCTACGAGCAGTACTTC.

The gene calls are TRBV5-4 and TRBJ1-1; TRBD1 might be the D (6 bases). Looked up from germline, CDR1 is SGHNT and CDR2 is YYREEE (reference sequence). V was pared by 5 bases and J by 0 bases, with 17 bases between. This CDR3 contains 16 residues. The CDR3 region is CASRLNGGQMNTEAFF. CDR3 DNA sequence: TGTGCCAGCAGGCTCAACGGCGGACAGATGAACACTGAAGCTTTCTTT.

The rearrangement links TRBV5-6 to TRBJ2-1; TRBD1 aligns across 12 bases. V was pared by 4 bases and J by 4 bases, with 12 bases of the junction left unmatched. CDR1 and CDR2 (germline): SGHDT, YYEEEE. The CDR3 is 18 amino acids. CDR3 sequence (DNA): TGTGCCAGCAGCACTCGGGACAGGGGGCGATCCAGATACAATGAGCAGTTCTTC. It encodes CASSTRDRGRSRYNEQFF.

The chain links TRBV7-9 to TRBJ2-2; no clear D gene. Germline CDR1 and CDR2: SEHNR and FQNEAQ (reference sequence). The CDR3 spans 12 residues. V was cut by 1 base and J by 6 bases, with 3 bases left in between. The DNA for the CDR3 is TGTGCCAGCAGCTTAGGGCCCGGGGAGCTGTTTTTT. Encoded protein: CASSLGPGELFF.

This chain connects TRBV28 to TRBJ2-7; 8 bases fit TRBD1. V gave up 5 bases and J gave up 4 bases; unmatched junction bases: 7. CDR1 MDHEN and CDR2 SYDVKM come from the germline V gene. There are 14 residues in the CDR3. The CDR3 spells CASSPRDRWYEQYF. DNA of the CDR3: TGTGCCAGCAGTCCCCGGGACAGGTGGTACGAGCAGTACTTC.

The chain is built from TRBV29-1 and TRBJ2-3; perhaps TRBD1 as D (6 bases). CDR1 and CDR2 from the germline V gene are SQVTM and ANQGSEA. The CDR3 consists of 13 residues. Trimming stripped 4 bases from V and 0 bases from J, with 8 bases between. CDR3 region: CSVARGSTDTQYF. The CDR3 nucleotides read TGCAGCGTTGCCAGGGGAAGCACAGATACGCAGTATTTT.

V usage is TRBV5-8 and J usage is TRBJ2-2; 9 bases align to TRBD1. CDR1 is SGHTS and CDR2 is YDEGEE in the germline V gene. The CDR3 extends over 17 amino acids. Trimming cost V 2 bases and J 3 bases; bases outside gene matches: 8. The CDR3 sequence is CASSFHSGQGYTGELFF. In DNA, the CDR3 is TGTGCCAGCAGCTTTCATTCGGGACAGGGCTACACCGGGGAGCTGTTTTTT.

The chain employs TRBV9 and TRBJ2-7, with D possibly matching TRBD2 (6 bases). V lost 0 bases and J lost 5, with 9 bases in between. The CDR3 runs to 13 residues. Germline V lookup: CDR1 SGDLS, CDR2 YYNGEE. In nucleotides, the CDR3 is TGTGCCAGCAGCGTAGATGGAGGGAACGAGCAGTACTTC. Encoded protein: CASSVDGGNEQYF.

The gene calls are TRBV29-1 and TRBJ2-2, with unresolved D. Germline V gene data show CDR1 as SQVTM and CDR2 as ANQGSEA. This CDR3 has 15 amino acids. Trimming shortened V by 6 bases and J by 4 bases, and 18 bases separated the two germline ends. The CDR3 DNA reads as TGCAGCGTCGAGGTGGTGCTAGTGGGCACCGGGGAGCTGTTTTTT. This sequence encodes CSVEVVLVGTGELFF.

A few counts support this clone. The chain couples TRBV28 to TRBJ1-2; D may be TRBD1 (5 bases). Trimming took 7 bases from V and 8 from J, leaving 29 bases between them. The germline CDR1 and CDR2 sequences are MDHEN and SYDVKM. The CDR3 extends over 17 amino acids. The CDR3 region has the DNA TGTGCCAGCACCTCGATAGGCCCTAGGGGCAGTCTGGACGGCTACACCTTC. Residues: CASTSIGPRGSLDGYTF.